The clone carrying this TCR beta chain was detected a few times. Its antigen is unknown. This record belongs to a study of identical twins. General study points: Insertions were fewer in abundant cord blood beta clonotypes, whereas memory repertoires showed none of this pattern.

Each CDR3 protein is one row after TCRdb ran MiXCR on the 5' RACE reads. The sample lists about 530,000 distinct CDR3 sequences, 13% to 15% occurring once. These data were also filed under a second study, of yellow fever vaccine responses in identical twins.

Material: CD4+ T cells sorted from blood. The sequence was obtained from a woman aged 18-29 years in good health.

CDR3 nucleotides: TGTGCCAGCAGCCAAGGCTTCGTCGGGAGCGGCCAAGAGACCCAGTACTTC. The encoded protein is CASSQGFVGSGQETQYF. This chain connects TRBV4-2 to TRBJ2-5; perhaps TRBD2 as D (6 bases). V dropped 1 base and J dropped 1 base, with 16 bases sitting between them. Germline loops: CDR1 LGHNA, CDR2 YNFKEQ. This CDR3 has 17 residues.